This TCR beta chain was sequenced during a study of blood T cells in healthy people across ages (dated by TCRdb to between 2014 and 2016). In the study overall: In model experiments, roughly one uniquely barcoded TCR beta cDNA molecule per two T cells was captured by template switching. The study analyzed two additional independent replicas of 1 million unique cDNA reads from the same blood draw for two donors, one aged 18 to 30 and one aged 80 or older. The donors were split into four age groups: young (average around 17 years), middle-aged (around 40), aged (62) and long-lived (over 75). To avoid experimental bias, donors of different ages were spread randomly across the sequencing lanes. The study measured age-related changes in TCR beta repertoire diversity using deep sequencing normalized with unique cDNA molecular identifiers. Broad study findings and their caveats: As age increased, observed TCR beta diversity per million T cells dropped in a roughly linear way, and a significant reduction was already evident by age about 40. A strong correlation was found between observed TCR beta diversity and the percentage of naive T cells measured by flow cytometry. Bulk unsorted PBMC profiling prevented conclusive comparison of naive and antigen-experienced compartments. Estimates of total diversity from one million sequenced T cells were regarded as lower bounds and underestimates. Compared with the aged group, the long-lived group had more naive CD4+ T cells, fewer expanded clones and increased TCR diversity, a pattern suggesting age selection. Because the CMV infection status of the donors was unknown, age-related changes in expanded clonotypes may potentially have been confounded.

Preparation of the library involved 5' RACE. Data came from an Illumina HiSeq 2500. A second PCR of about 6 to 11 cycles was performed with a sample-barcoded 5' primer and a J-beta primer mix. A unique molecular identifier was introduced onto each TCR beta cDNA molecule by a template-switch 5' adaptor carrying 12 random nucleotides. Each sample yielded at least 3 million CDR3-containing paired-end reads. First-strand cDNA was synthesized from all RNA with the Mint cDNA synthesis kit, primed by a TRBC-specific oligonucleotide. Following uracil-DNA glycosylase treatment, a first 18-cycle PCR with universal primers M1SS and BC2_uni_R was performed on all cDNA. As for the original processing: Each sample was normalized by randomly selecting 1 million high-quality reads, each carrying a distinct molecular identifier. Instead of being binned into consensus sequences, reads with shared molecular identifiers were discarded. MiTCR, with a Q25 quality threshold and the strictest error-elimination algorithm, was used for CDR3 identification, clonotype clustering and error correction. A nonparametric unseen species model using Euler transformation provided a lower-bound estimate of total TCR beta diversity. In-frame beta chains were kept once TCRdb had trimmed the public reads at Q25 with fastp and called clones with MiXCR. CDR3 protein duplicates are merged, each entry listing the most common genes and DNA. The V and J calls were determined by TCRdb, not by the authors. In all, the sample holds approximately 1,100,000 distinct CDR3 sequences, and over 35% of those were seen once. Approximately 20% of the sample is taken by the ten largest.

As concerns this clonotype: Its recognized antigen is unknown. Base qualities are not at hand, and no much larger clone is one base apart.

Systemically healthy Caucasian individuals from Russia, around 38 in total and aged roughly 6 to 90 years, were included as donors. Ten milliliters of peripheral blood were drawn from each donor into EDTA-treated Vacutainer tubes. Ficoll-Paque density-gradient centrifugation was used to isolate PBMCs, with at least 7 million per sample. Total RNA was extracted from PBMCs with Trizol reagent, with at least 5 micrograms obtained per sample. For every donor, an aliquot of PBMCs went through flow cytometry to measure the percentages of naive CD45RAhigh/CD27high T cells. The sequencing sample was made of blood. The sequence came from a woman aged 55 to 70 in good health.

The CDR3 sequence is CASSGSGSAYEQYF. The nucleotides read TGTGCCAGCAGTGGTAGCGGGAGCGCCTACGAGCAGTACTTC. The V and J genes are TRBV25-1 and TRBJ2-7, with 9 junctional bases fitting TRBD2. The V end gives up 4 bases and the J end 2 bases, leaving 3 bases in the junction not matched to a gene. For CDR1 and CDR2, the germline V gene lists MGHDK and SYGVNS. The CDR3, cysteine through phenylalanine, is 14 amino acids long. Just the 42-base CDR3 DNA is kept, in frame starting at base 1.